The 13 T cell receptor beta chains presented below share a single source sample, sequenced in a study of CD8 T cells in ankylosing spondylitis. Study outcomes and limitations: Ankylosing spondylitis blood appeared to be characterized by a TCR beta motif of fewer than ten highly homologous variants.

These TCRs are of unknown antigen specificity. TCRdb ran MiXCR on the 5' RACE reads and lists one entry per CDR3 protein. The sample records approximately 150,000 distinct CDR3 sequences, roughly 17% being singletons. Sequencing was performed on blood, either unsorted or a sorted T cell fraction (not recorded which). The receptors stem from a male donor with ankylosing spondylitis.

The J gene is TRBJ2-7, the V gene TRBV13, with a possible D match to TRBD1 (6 bases). The CDR3 loop spans 14 amino acids. The V and J ends lost 0 bases and 13 bases respectively, with 19 bases between them. In germline, CDR1 is PRHDT, CDR2 FYEKMQ (reference sequence). The DNA of the CDR3 is TGTGCCAGCAGCTTAGGGGACAGCCCTATGCGCCAATACTTC. Residues: CASSLGDSPMRQYF.

This sequence joins TRBV5-6 and TRBJ2-7; D uncertain. The V end lost 5 bases, the J end lost 5 bases, and 17 bases lay between the germline ends. Germline V gene lookup returns CDR1 SGHDT and CDR2 YYEEEE. The CDR3 is made up of 14 amino acids. CDR3 coding DNA: TGTGCCAGCAGTTCTACACGGGCTAGGCACGAGCAGTACTTC. It specifies CASSSTRARHEQYF.

This clonotype has more than one count but fewer than ten. The chain joins TRBV7-9 to TRBJ1-4, with 7 bases matching TRBD1. The CDR3 is made up of 15 amino acids. Germline trimming cut 4 bases from V and 3 bases from J; bases unmatched to any gene: 5. Germline CDR1 SEHNR, CDR2 FQNEAQ (reference sequence). The CDR3 DNA is TGTGCCAGCAGCTCTCGGGACAGATCTAATGAAAAACTGTTTTTT. Its translation is CASSSRDRSNEKLFF.

This chain uses TRBV3-1 with TRBJ2-6; D could derive from TRBD1 or TRBD2 (5 bases each). This CDR3 is 19 amino acids long. The germline CDR1 and CDR2 sequences are LGHDT and YNNKEL (reference sequence). Trimming stripped 6 bases from V and 2 bases from J, with 23 bases between. The CDR3 region has the DNA TGTGCCAGCAGTCACCCCCTCAGGGAGCTCTTACCTGGGGCCAACGTCCTGACTTTC. It specifies CASSHPLRELLPGANVLTF.

There are a few counts of this clonotype. V usage is TRBV6-1 and J usage is TRBJ2-1; D unclear. Germline values: CDR1 MNHNS, CDR2 SASEGT. The CDR3 is 13 residues long. The V end was cut by 8 bases, the J end by 4 bases, with 12 bases between. The CDR3 spells CASAKDGYNEQFF. The CDR3 region has the DNA TGTGCCAGCGCAAAAGACGGATACAATGAGCAGTTCTTC.

The rearrangement uses TRBV24-1 and TRBJ2-7; D not certain. V lost 4 bases, J lost 0 bases, and 6 bases lay in between. There are 13 residues in the CDR3. Germline assignment: CDR1 KGHDR and CDR2 SFDVKD. CDR3 protein: CATSDVNSYEQYF. In nucleotides, the CDR3 is TGTGCCACCAGTGACGTAAACTCCTACGAGCAGTACTTC.

The V call is TRBV7-2, the J call TRBJ2-1; a possible D gene is TRBD1 (5 bases). From germline, CDR1 is SGHTA and CDR2 FQGNSA. This CDR3 region has 13 residues. With 7 bases removed from V and 5 bases from J, the gap between germline ends came to 12 bases. The CDR3 DNA sequence: TGTGCCAGCATCCCCTCAGGGCACAATGAGCAGTTCTTC. Translating it yields CASIPSGHNEQFF.

The chain has TRBV20-1 and TRBJ1-2, with TRBD1 as a possible D gene (5 bases). The CDR3 is made up of 13 amino acids. Germline V CDR1 and CDR2: DFQATT, SNEGSKA (reference sequence). V was shortened by 0 bases and J by 4 bases, with 9 bases between the two germline ends. The CDR3 protein is CSAREQAPYGYTF. The CDR3 coding sequence is TGCAGTGCTAGAGAACAGGCCCCCTATGGCTACACCTTC.

This rearrangement joins TRBV5-6 to TRBJ2-1; 12 bases align to TRBD2. Germline V gene lookup returns CDR1 SGHDT and CDR2 YYEEEE. Losses at the gene ends were 4 bases for V and 0 bases for J; bases not matched to a gene: 8. The CDR3 sequence is 18 residues long. The CDR3 region is CASSPRTSGMSSYNEQFF. CDR3 DNA sequence: TGTGCCAGCAGCCCAAGGACTAGCGGGATGAGCTCCTACAATGAGCAGTTCTTC.

The J gene is TRBJ2-3, the V gene TRBV29-1; 7 nucleotides agree with TRBD2. This CDR3 has 16 residues. With 3 bases clipped from V and 4 bases from J, the junction kept 13 bases outside the gene matches. Looked up from germline, CDR1 is SQVTM and CDR2 is ANQGSEA. CDR3 sequence (DNA): TGCAGCGTTGATCGGTGGGGCGGGAGAAGCGCAGATACGCAGTATTTT. It encodes CSVDRWGGRSADTQYF.

V is TRBV5-6 and J is TRBJ2-1, with D uncertain. The germline V and J ends were trimmed by 2 bases and 9 bases, with 9 bases remaining between them. This CDR3 spans 12 amino acids. The germline V gene encodes CDR1 SGHDT and CDR2 YYEEEE. For the CDR3, the DNA is TGTGCCAGCAGCTTCCCAGAAGCTGAGCAGTTCTTC. It translates to CASSFPEAEQFF.

This sequence joins TRBV20-1 and TRBJ2-3; the match to TRBD2 covers 8 bases. This CDR3 contains 12 residues. Germline values: CDR1 DFQATT, CDR2 SNEGSKA (reference sequence). The trim removed 5 bases at V and 5 bases at J, leaving 3 bases unmatched. The CDR3 reads CSAFTSGDTQYF. In DNA, the CDR3 is TGCAGTGCTTTCACTAGCGGAGATACGCAGTATTTT.

J is TRBJ2-1 and V is TRBV4-3; 7 positions agree with TRBD2. Germline trimming cut 3 bases from V and 8 bases from J; bases unmatched to any gene: 7. The CDR3 sequence is 14 residues long. The germline CDR1 and CDR2 sequences are LGHNA and YSLEER. CDR3 bases: TGCGCCAGCAGCCAGGGAGGGGTATTTGATGAGCAGTTCTTC. Protein sequence: CASSQGGVFDEQFF.